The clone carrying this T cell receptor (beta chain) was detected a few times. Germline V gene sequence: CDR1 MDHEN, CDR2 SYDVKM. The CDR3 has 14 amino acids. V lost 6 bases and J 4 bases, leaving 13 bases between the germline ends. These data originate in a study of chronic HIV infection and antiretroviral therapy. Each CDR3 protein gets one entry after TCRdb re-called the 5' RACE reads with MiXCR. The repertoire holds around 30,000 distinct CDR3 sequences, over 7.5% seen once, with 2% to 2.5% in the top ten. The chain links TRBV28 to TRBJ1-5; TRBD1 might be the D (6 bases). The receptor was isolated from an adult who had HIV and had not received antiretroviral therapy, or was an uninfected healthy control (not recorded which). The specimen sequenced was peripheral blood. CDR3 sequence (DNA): TGTGCCAGCAGACCCCCGGGACAAAATCAGCCCCAGCATTTT. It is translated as CASRPPGQNQPQHF.